This T cell receptor (beta chain) was sequenced during a study of blood T cells in healthy people across ages. The second PCR ran roughly 6 to 11 cycles with a sample-barcoded 5' primer and J-beta primers. TCRdb used MiXCR to reprocess the 5' RACE reads, holding one entry per CDR3 protein. The sample shows fewer than 900,000 distinct CDR3 sequences, around 48% of them seen only once. The CDR3 contains 10 residues. Findings of the study overall: A conclusive naive versus antigen-experienced comparison was prevented by the unsorted PBMCs.

Isolated per sample were at least 6 million PBMCs. Concerning this clonotype: The antigen remains unidentified.

Sequencing used blood. The rearrangement links TRBV21-1 to TRBJ2-7. TRBV21-1 is marked as a pseudogene. The source of this sequence is a woman in her sixties in good health. CDR3: CASDPCVQYF. CDR3 DNA: TGTGCCAGCGACCCATGCGTGCAGTACTTC.